The 23 T cell receptor beta chains below were found in one sample sequenced in a study of blood T cell repertoires in COVID-19. Sequencing was performed with immunoSEQ multiplex PCR; in TCRdb, only in-frame clones are kept and a portion is missing. This sample carries about 350,000 clones, around 87% of them seen once, and the ten largest clones take more than 5%. The sequencing input was peripheral blood. The receptor set was obtained from a woman aged 50 to 60 with COVID-19, enrolled during active disease.

The chain is built from TRBV5-1 and TRBJ2-7, with TRBD2 identical over 7 bases. The V gene end was trimmed by 4 bases and the J gene end by 0 bases; junction bases not matched to a gene: 4. Germline CDR1 SGHRS, CDR2 YFSETQ. This CDR3 region has 14 residues. This chain's CDR3 is CASSPSGNSYEQYF. The CDR3 DNA reads TGCGCCAGCAGCCCCAGCGGGAACTCCTACGAGCAGTACTTC.

The rearrangement joins TRBV12-2 to TRBJ2-1; TRBD2, as called in the table, went unchecked against the DNA. TRBV12-2 counts as a pseudogene. CDR3 length equals 16 residues. The CDR3 region is CASRLIKSGSYNEQFF. DNA for the CDR3: TGTGCAAGTCGCCTAATAAAGAGCGGGTCCTACAATGAGCAGTTCTTC.

The chain recombines TRBV4-1 with TRBJ2-2, with TRBD1 matching over 7 bases. CDR1 MGHRA and CDR2 YSYEKL come from the germline V gene. Unmatched junction bases numbered 7, after V lost 2 bases and J lost 1 base. The CDR3 extends over 17 amino acids. In DNA form, the CDR3 reads TGCGCCAGCAGCCAACCGACAGGGTGGGGGAACACCGGGGAGCTGTTTTTT. Amino acid sequence: CASSQPTGWGNTGELFF.

In this sample, this clone turned up once. The CDR3 DNA reads TGTGCCAGCAGTTACCGGGACTCCTCCTACGAGCAGTACTTC. Encoded protein: CASSYRDSSYEQYF. The V gene is TRBV27, the J gene TRBJ2-7; TRBD2 is a possible D gene (6 bases). Per germline, CDR1 MNHEY and CDR2 SMNVEV (reference sequence). CDR3 length: 14 amino acids. The ends were cut back, 4 bases at V and 0 bases at J, with 10 bases in the middle.

This chain links TRBV11-3 with TRBJ2-5; tentatively, D is TRBD1 (5 bases). Trimming took 3 bases from V and 5 from J, leaving 16 bases between them. The CDR3 has 15 amino acids. The germline CDR1 and CDR2 sequences are SGHNT and YENEEA. CDR3 residues: CASSLSLGVWETQYF. The CDR3 bases are TGTGCCAGCAGCTTGTCCCTAGGGGTATGGGAGACCCAGTACTTC.

The chain carries TRBV21-1 and TRBJ1-2. TRBV21-1 is annotated as a pseudogene. The CDR3 runs to 16 residues. The CDR3 is CASSPYIRGRGEGYTF. The CDR3 bases are TGTGCCAGCAGCCCTTATATTCGGGGGAGGGGAGAGGGCTACACCTTC.

The rearrangement joins TRBV7-3 to TRBJ2-1, with 7 bases aligning to TRBD1. This CDR3 is built from 15 residues. In germline, CDR1 is SGHTA, CDR2 FQGTGA. V gave up 1 base and J gave up 5 bases; unmatched junction bases: 5. CDR3 amino acids: CASSLNDRVDNEQFF. Written as DNA, the CDR3 is TGTGCCAGCAGCTTAAATGACAGGGTAGACAATGAGCAGTTCTTC.

The chain couples TRBV6-5 to TRBJ2-7; no clear D. The CDR3 contains 14 residues. V shed 6 bases and J shed 0 bases, with 12 bases lying between them. The germline V gene has CDR1 MNHEY and CDR2 SVGAGI. The CDR3, as DNA: TGTGCCAGCAGGAAGGCGGTTAGCTCCTACGAGCAGTACTTC. Translated, it gives CASRKAVSSYEQYF.

The chain is built from TRBV6-5 and TRBJ1-5, with D possibly TRBD1 on 5 matching bases. This CDR3 comprises 12 residues. V lost 5 bases, J lost 11 bases, and 13 bases lay in between. The germline CDR1 and CDR2 sequences are MNHEY and SVGAGI. Here the CDR3 DNA reads TGTGCCAGCAGTATACCAGGGCAGGCCCAGCATTTT. Its protein product is CASSIPGQAQHF.

V is TRBV5-1 and J is TRBJ2-3; the D gene is possibly TRBD1 (5 bases). CDR3 size: 14 residues. Deletions cut 3 bases from V and 1 base from J, with 9 bases between. Germline values: CDR1 SGHRS, CDR2 YFSETQ. The CDR3 here is CASSWAQGTDTQYF. Written as DNA, the CDR3 is TGCGCCAGCAGCTGGGCACAGGGCACAGATACGCAGTATTTT.

J is TRBJ1-1 and V is TRBV11-1; D is unclear. V gave up 5 bases and J gave up 0 bases, with 13 bases separating them. Germline V CDR1 and CDR2: SGHAT, FQDESV (reference sequence). This CDR3 contains 15 residues. Written as DNA, the CDR3 is TGTGCCAGCAGCCCAGCGAGGGTAATGAACACTGAAGCTTTCTTT. It is translated as CASSPARVMNTEAFF.

The rearrangement links TRBV2 to TRBJ2-5; 8 bases are a match to TRBD1. The V gene end was trimmed by 4 bases and the J gene end by 5 bases; junction bases not matched to a gene: 6. CDR3 length: 14 amino acids. Germline CDR1 is SNHLY and CDR2 is FYNNEI. CDR3 DNA: TGTGCCAGCAGTGCGGACAGGGCGGGGGAGACCCAGTACTTC. As protein: CASSADRAGETQYF.

This rearrangement joins TRBV4-3 to TRBJ2-1; TRBD1 matches 7 bases. CDR3 length: 16 residues. J lost 0 bases, V lost 4 bases, and 6 bases had no gene match. Germline loops: CDR1 LGHNA, CDR2 YSLEER. The CDR3 is CASSPTGQVSYNEQFF. CDR3 nucleotide sequence: TGCGCCAGCAGCCCTACAGGACAGGTCTCCTACAATGAGCAGTTCTTC.

The V gene is TRBV7-2, the J gene TRBJ2-1, with 9 bases matching TRBD2. V dropped 1 base and J dropped 7; count of bases not matched to a gene: 5. Per the germline V gene, CDR1 is SGHTA and CDR2 is FQGNSA. This CDR3 is 15 amino acids long. CDR3 sequence: CASSLVGGRVNEQFF. CDR3 coding DNA: TGTGCCAGCAGCTTAGTTGGCGGGAGGGTTAATGAGCAGTTCTTC.

The J gene is TRBJ2-1, the V gene TRBV29-1; 9 bases align to TRBD2. V was pared by 7 bases and J by 4 bases, with 20 bases of the junction left unmatched. The CDR3 runs to 18 residues. The germline CDR1 and CDR2 sequences are SQVTM and ANQGSEA. The CDR3 DNA is TGCAGCGGGACGGCTGGGGGCGTTGCGGGAGGGCCTTACAATGAGCAGTTCTTC. It encodes CSGTAGGVAGGPYNEQFF.

There are a few counts of this clone. J is TRBJ2-7 and V is TRBV30; TRBD1 might be the D (5 bases). CDR3 length equals 13 residues. The germline V and J ends were trimmed by 5 bases and 3 bases, with 14 bases remaining between them. Germline lookup yields CDR1 GTSNPN and CDR2 SVGIG (reference sequence). The CDR3 loop is CAWDRQGSYEQYF. The CDR3 coding sequence is TGTGCCTGGGATCGTCAGGGTAGCTACGAGCAGTACTTC.

This rearrangement joins TRBV7-8 to TRBJ1-5, with 8 bases identical to TRBD1. In germline, CDR1 is SGHVS, CDR2 FQNEAQ. CDR3 length: 16 residues. After removal of 3 bases from V and 1 base from J, the junction contained 5 bases not matched to a gene. CDR3 in amino acids: CASSFSGQASNQPQHF. For the CDR3, the DNA is TGTGCCAGCAGCTTTTCGGGACAGGCAAGCAATCAGCCCCAGCATTTT.

The genes are TRBV30 and TRBJ2-6, with D perhaps matching TRBD1 (6 bases). Trimming removed 4 bases at V and 2 bases at J, with 18 bases between. CDR1 GTSNPN and CDR2 SVGIG come from the germline V gene (reference sequence). This CDR3 region has 17 residues. As DNA, the CDR3 is TGTGCCTGGATGGGCCGGCCCGAGGGGGCTGGGGCCAACGTCCTGACTTTC. Translated: CAWMGRPEGAGANVLTF.

The V gene is TRBV7-8, the J gene TRBJ2-3; 10 bases agree with TRBD2. Germline assignment: CDR1 SGHVS and CDR2 FQNEAQ. This CDR3 comprises 15 residues. V shed 5 bases and J 5 bases; nucleotides not matched to a gene: 7. In DNA form, the CDR3 reads TGTGCCAGCAGCCCGACTAGCGGGTTTGGAGATACGCAGTATTTT. Its protein is CASSPTSGFGDTQYF. The entire variable domain, with the rest obtained from reference TRBV7-8 and TRBJ2-3, is as follows: GAGVSQSPRYKVAKRGQDVALRCDPISGHVSLFWYQQALGQGPEFLTYFQNEAQLDKSGLPSDRFFAERPEGSVSTLKIQRTQQEDSAVYLCASSPTSGFGDTQYFGPGTRLTVL.

This chain links TRBV30 with TRBJ2-5; 9 bases are a match to TRBD1. The V and J ends lost 2 bases and 3 bases, in that order; junction bases with no gene match: 4. There are 14 residues in the CDR3. Per the germline V gene, CDR1 is GTSNPN and CDR2 is SVGIG (reference sequence). The CDR3 region is CAWSRDRAKETQYF. In DNA, the CDR3 is TGTGCCTGGAGTCGGGACAGGGCTAAAGAGACCCAGTACTTC. The full variable domain, completed using reference TRBV30 and TRBJ2-5, is SQTIHQWPATLVQPVGSPLSLECTVEGTSNPNLYWYRQAAGRGLQLLFYSVGIGQISSEVPQNLSASRPQDRQFILSSKKLLLSDSGFYLCAWSRDRAKETQYFGPGTRLLVL.

The J gene is TRBJ1-2, the V gene TRBV19; tentatively, D is TRBD1 (6 bases). The germline V and J ends were trimmed by 3 bases and 0 bases, with 14 bases remaining between them. CDR1 and CDR2 from the germline V gene are LNHDA and SQIVND (reference sequence). This CDR3 region has 16 residues. The CDR3 spells CASSIRGSRANYGYTF. In DNA, the CDR3 is TGTGCCAGTAGTATCAGGGGTTCCCGAGCTAACTATGGCTACACCTTC.

The chain recombines TRBV30 with TRBJ2-1, with TRBD1 matching 8 bases. This CDR3 contains 14 residues. Germline V gives CDR1 GTSNPN, CDR2 SVGIG (reference sequence). The trim removed 2 bases at V and 3 bases at J, leaving 3 bases unmatched. The CDR3 sequence is CAWSPRGLYNEQFF. The CDR3 bases are TGTGCCTGGAGTCCCAGGGGGCTCTACAATGAGCAGTTCTTC.

The gene calls are TRBV12-5 and TRBJ1-2; a weak D match, TRBD1 (5 bases). The CDR3 runs 14 residues. Germline lookup yields CDR1 LGHNT and CDR2 FRNRAP. Trimming shortened V by 5 bases and J by 8 bases, and 18 bases separated the two germline ends. This chain's CDR3 is CASGQGLRGEGYTF. CDR3 in DNA: TGTGCTAGTGGTCAGGGACTTCGGGGAGAAGGCTACACCTTC.